This T cell receptor beta chain came from a study of CD8+ T cells in alopecia areata. In the study overall: A regimen of oral tofacitinib, 5 to 10 mg twice daily, was given to treated patients.

Sequencing used cDNA as its template, made by extracting RNA and reverse transcribing it. Repertoires were generated with immunoSEQ multiplex PCR, while TCRdb's copy carries only in-frame clones and drops some. The table lists about 190,000 clones, around 60% of them singletons. The CDR3 spans 18 residues. After removal of 4 bases from V and 4 bases from J, the junction contained 10 bases not matched to a gene. Germline assignment: CDR1 SGHDT and CDR2 YYEEEE. This clonotype was sampled from a human donor with alopecia areata. Sequenced here: CD4+ T cells sorted from blood, sampled at week 0. The chain is built from TRBV5-6 and TRBJ2-2; 13 bases are a match to TRBD2. CDR3 sequence reads: CASSPGLAGPTVTGELFF. DNA for the CDR3: TGTGCCAGCAGCCCGGGACTAGCGGGGCCTACCGTCACCGGGGAGCTGTTTTTT.